The 9 T cell receptor beta chains below were found in one sample sequenced in a study of T cell repertoires in ileal Crohn's disease. Profiled with immunoSEQ multiplex PCR; TCRdb holds only in-frame clones, not every one. This sample carries about 6,500 clones, 70% of them seen once, and the ten largest clones take 15% to 20%. Sequencing was performed on ileal tissue. Receptors were obtained from an adult with Crohn's disease.

The CDR3 coding sequence is TGTGCCAGCAGTCCTCCAGGGGCGGAACAGCCCCAGCATTTT. This translates into CASSPPGAEQPQHF. The chain employs TRBV6-5 and TRBJ1-5; TRBD1 might be the D (6 bases). V was pared by 5 bases and J by 7 bases, with 15 bases between. Germline CDR1 MNHEY, CDR2 SVGAGI. This CDR3 has 14 residues.

V gene TRBV19 combines with J gene TRBJ2-2; possibly TRBD1 for D (5 bases). The V gene's germline CDR1 is LNHDA and CDR2 SQIVND (reference sequence). Trimming shortened V by 7 bases and J by 4 bases, and 19 bases separated the two germline ends. The length of the CDR3 is 16 residues. CDR3 loop: CASTSARAWGTGELFF. The CDR3 DNA reads as TGTGCCAGTACCTCGGCCAGGGCCTGGGGCACCGGGGAGCTGTTTTTT.

The chain links TRBV2 to TRBJ2-1; 12 bases line up with TRBD2. The CDR3 loop spans 14 amino acids. Trimming cost V 7 bases and J 8 bases; bases outside gene matches: 6. Germline V lookup: CDR1 SNHLY, CDR2 FYNNEI. In nucleotides, the CDR3 is TGTGCCAGCAAACTACTAGCGGGAGGACATGAGCAGTTCTTC. This encodes CASKLLAGGHEQFF.

The V call is TRBV29-1, the J call TRBJ1-1, with 10 bases matching TRBD1. The V gene end was trimmed by 4 bases and the J gene end by 4 bases; junction bases not matched to a gene: 3. The CDR3 covers 13 residues. Germline lookup yields CDR1 SQVTM and CDR2 ANQGSEA. CDR3 DNA sequence: TGCAGCGTTGGGGACAGGGGAGGCACTGAAGCTTTCTTT. Its protein product is CSVGDRGGTEAFF.

The sample holds one count of this clone. The chain has TRBV4-1 and TRBJ2-4; tentatively, D is TRBD2 (5 bases). With 4 bases removed from V and 5 bases from J, the gap between germline ends came to 12 bases. CDR3 length equals 14 residues. Germline V gives CDR1 MGHRA, CDR2 YSYEKL. CDR3 sequence (DNA): TGCGCCAGCAGCCCGGGGATTGGTCAAAACATTCAGTACTTC. This sequence encodes CASSPGIGQNIQYF.

The gene calls are TRBV4-3 and TRBJ2-2, with a tentative D call TRBD2 (5 bases). The germline V gene has CDR1 LGHNA and CDR2 YSLEER. There are 15 residues in the CDR3. V was cut by 2 bases and J by 8 bases, with 15 bases left in between. The CDR3 sequence is CASSQKTRELGELFF. DNA of the CDR3: TGCGCCAGCAGCCAAAAAACTAGAGAACTTGGGGAGCTGTTTTTT.

CDR3 sequence (DNA): TGTGCCAGCAGTTATCATGGGGCGGTGGGCACTGAAGCTTTCTTT. Translation gives CASSYHGAVGTEAFF. This chain joins TRBV27 and TRBJ1-1; D might be TRBD1 (5 bases). The CDR3 loop spans 15 amino acids. CDR1 is MNHEY, CDR2 SMNVEV, per germline (reference sequence). V lost 4 bases, J lost 4 bases, and 16 bases lay in between.

The chain uses TRBV28 and TRBJ1-5, with D possibly matching TRBD1 (6 bases). CDR1 is MDHEN and CDR2 is SYDVKM in the germline V gene. The CDR3 loop spans 14 amino acids. V shed 2 bases and J shed 5 bases, with 10 bases lying between them. The CDR3 coding sequence is TGTGCCAGCAGTTTACCTCACAGGGATCAGCCCCAGCATTTT. It yields the protein CASSLPHRDQPQHF.

This chain joins TRBV7-2 and TRBJ1-5; D gene ambiguous. With 5 bases removed from V and 4 bases from J, the gap between germline ends came to 9 bases. Germline V lookup: CDR1 SGHTA, CDR2 FQGNSA. This CDR3 comprises 13 residues. CDR3: CASSVEVNQPQHF. The CDR3 bases are TGTGCCAGCAGCGTGGAGGTAAATCAGCCCCAGCATTTT.